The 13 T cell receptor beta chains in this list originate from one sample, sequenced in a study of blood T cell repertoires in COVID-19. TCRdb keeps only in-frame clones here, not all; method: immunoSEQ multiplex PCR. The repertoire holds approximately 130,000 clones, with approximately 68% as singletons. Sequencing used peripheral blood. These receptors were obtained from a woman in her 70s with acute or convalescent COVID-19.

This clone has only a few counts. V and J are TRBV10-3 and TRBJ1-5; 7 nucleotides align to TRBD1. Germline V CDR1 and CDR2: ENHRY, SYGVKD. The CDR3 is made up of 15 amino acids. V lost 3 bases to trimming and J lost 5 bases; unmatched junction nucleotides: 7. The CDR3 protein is CAISDTARGYQPQHF. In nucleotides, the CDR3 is TGTGCCATCAGTGATACGGCCAGGGGGTATCAGCCCCAGCATTTT.

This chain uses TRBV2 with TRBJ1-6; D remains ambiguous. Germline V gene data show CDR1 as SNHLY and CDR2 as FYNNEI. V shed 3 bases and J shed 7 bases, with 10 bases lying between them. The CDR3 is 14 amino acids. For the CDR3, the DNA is TGTGCCAGCAGTGACCGGGGATTCAATTCACCCCTCCACTTT. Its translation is CASSDRGFNSPLHF.

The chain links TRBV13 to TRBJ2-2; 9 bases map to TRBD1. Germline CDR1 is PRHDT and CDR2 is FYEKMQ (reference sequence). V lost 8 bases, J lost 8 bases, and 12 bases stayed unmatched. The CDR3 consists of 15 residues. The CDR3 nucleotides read TGTGCCAGCGGCGGGGGACAGGGTACGGCTGGGGAGCTGTTTTTT. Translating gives CASGGGQGTAGELFF.

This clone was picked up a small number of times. This chain's CDR3 is CASSLVNNEQFF. The CDR3 DNA reads as TGTGCCAGCAGCTTAGTTAACAATGAGCAGTTCTTC. The chain uses TRBV11-2 and TRBJ2-1; D is ambiguous. The CDR3 totals 12 residues. Per germline, CDR1 SGHAT and CDR2 FQNNGV. V lost 1 base and J 5 bases, leaving 3 bases between the germline ends.

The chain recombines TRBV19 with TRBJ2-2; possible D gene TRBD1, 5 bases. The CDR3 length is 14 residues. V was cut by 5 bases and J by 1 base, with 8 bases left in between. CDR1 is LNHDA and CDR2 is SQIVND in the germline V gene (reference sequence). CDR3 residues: CASSAGKNTGELFF. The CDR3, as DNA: TGTGCCAGTAGTGCAGGGAAGAACACCGGGGAGCTGTTTTTT.

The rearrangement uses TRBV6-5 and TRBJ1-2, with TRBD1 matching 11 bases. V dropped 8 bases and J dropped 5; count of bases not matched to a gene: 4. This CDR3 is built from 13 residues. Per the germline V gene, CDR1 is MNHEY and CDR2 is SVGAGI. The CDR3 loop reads CASRTGGGYGYTF. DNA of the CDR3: TGTGCCAGCCGGACAGGGGGCGGGTATGGCTACACCTTC.

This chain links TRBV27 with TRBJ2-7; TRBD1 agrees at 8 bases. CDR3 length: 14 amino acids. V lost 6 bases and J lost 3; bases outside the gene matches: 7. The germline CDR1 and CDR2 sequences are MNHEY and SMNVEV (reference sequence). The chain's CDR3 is CASRPRTGYYEQYF. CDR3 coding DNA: TGTGCCAGCAGACCTCGGACAGGGTACTACGAGCAGTACTTC.

The CDR3: CATRLGGQVNTEAFF. CDR3 DNA sequence: TGTGCCACCAGACTCGGGGGGCAGGTGAACACTGAAGCTTTCTTT. The V and J genes are TRBV28 and TRBJ1-1; TRBD1 is a possible D gene (6 bases). V lost 10 bases and J lost 0, with 18 bases in between. The germline CDR1 and CDR2 sequences are MDHEN and SYDVKM. The CDR3 has 15 residues.

The CDR3 bases are TGTGCCAGCACTTTGGGCCTAGCGGGAGTTGGGGAGCAGTACTTC. Encoded protein: CASTLGLAGVGEQYF. The gene calls are TRBV28 and TRBJ2-7; 10 nucleotides agree with TRBD2. Losses at the gene ends were 7 bases for V and 7 bases for J; bases not matched to a gene: 13. This CDR3 spans 15 amino acids. Germline-derived CDR1 and CDR2 are MDHEN and SYDVKM.

The CDR3 nucleotides read TGTGCCAGCAGCGTAGGGACAGGGGGCGGCGGCGGGGAGCTGTTTTTT. Translating gives CASSVGTGGGGGELFF. The J gene is TRBJ2-2, the V gene TRBV7-6; 12 nucleotides align to TRBD1. The CDR3 sequence is 16 residues long. Germline values: CDR1 SGHVS, CDR2 FNYEAQ. V trimming: 5 bases; J trimming: 7 bases; junction bases outside the gene matches: 8.

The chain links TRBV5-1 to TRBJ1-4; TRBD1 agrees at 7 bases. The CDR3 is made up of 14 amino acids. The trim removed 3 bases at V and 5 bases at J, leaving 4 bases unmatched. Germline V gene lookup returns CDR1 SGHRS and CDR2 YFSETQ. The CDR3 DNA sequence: TGCGCCAGCAGCTCGACAGGGAAAAATGAAAAACTGTTTTTT. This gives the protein CASSSTGKNEKLFF.

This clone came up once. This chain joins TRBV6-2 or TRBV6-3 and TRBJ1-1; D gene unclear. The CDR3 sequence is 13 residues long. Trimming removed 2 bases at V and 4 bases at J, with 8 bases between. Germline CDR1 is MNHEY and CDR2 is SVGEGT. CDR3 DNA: TGTGCCAGCAGTTACCCCCGGGTCACTGAAGCTTTCTTT. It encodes CASSYPRVTEAFF.

The CDR3 loop is CASSQAGYSYEQYF. The CDR3 coding sequence is TGCGCCAGCAGCCAGGCAGGGTACTCCTACGAGCAGTACTTC. V usage is TRBV4-3 and J usage is TRBJ2-7; TRBD1 might be the D (5 bases). The ends were cut back, 3 bases at V and 0 bases at J, with 9 bases in the middle. This CDR3 comprises 14 residues. CDR1 is LGHNA, CDR2 YSLEER, per germline.